The rows below give T cell receptor beta chains drawn from one sample of a study of T cell clonotyping in hematopoietic cell transplantation. Repertoires were generated with immunoSEQ multiplex PCR, while TCRdb's copy carries only in-frame clones and drops some. The table records under 30,000 clones, approximately 90% of them present only once. This specimen consisted of PBMCs, obtained 100 days after allogeneic stem cell transplant. The receptors shown here come from a female patient aged 50-59 years who had an allogeneic stem cell transplant from a related donor, so the T cells may come from the graft donor. Some clones in this sample may be carry-over from other donors' samples. Each CDR3 is given with its conserved first and last residue. A D gene is named only where the DNA matches it firmly. The size entry is marked missing in some rows and otherwise reads once, few, many or a size class.

abundance: NA
d_gene: TRBD1
j_gene: TRBJ2-5
v_gene: TRBV6-5
CDR3aa: CATYHGGQGRTQYF
CDR3nt: TGTGCCACCTACCATGGAGGACAGGGAAGAACCCAGTACTTC

abundance: few
d_gene: NA
j_gene: TRBJ1-1
v_gene: TRBV5-1
CDR3aa: CASSFNRNTEAFF
CDR3nt: TGCGCCAGCAGCTTTAACAGGAACACTGAAGCTTTCTTT

abundance: NA
d_gene: NA
j_gene: TRBJ2-6
v_gene: TRBV5-4
CDR3aa: CASSPGRSGANVLTF
CDR3nt: TGTGCCAGCAGCCCGGGGAGGTCAGGGGCCAACGTCCTGACTTTC

abundance: NA
d_gene: TRBD1
j_gene: TRBJ1-5
v_gene: TRBV7-2
CDR3aa: CASSLTGTGGRQPQHF
CDR3nt: TGTGCCAGCAGCTTAACTGGGACAGGGGGGCGACAGCCCCAGCATTTT

abundance: NA
d_gene: NA
j_gene: TRBJ2-7
v_gene: TRBV9
CDR3aa: CASSVAQRAGYEQYF
CDR3nt: TGTGCCAGCAGCGTAGCCCAGCGGGCCGGCTACGAGCAGTACTTC

abundance: NA
d_gene: TRBD1
j_gene: TRBJ1-2
v_gene: TRBV19
CDR3aa: CASSIRTGNYGYTF
CDR3nt: TGTGCCAGTAGTATTCGGACAGGGAACTATGGCTACACCTTC

abundance: NA
d_gene: NA
j_gene: TRBJ1-2
v_gene: TRBV4-2
CDR3aa: CASSQPQDRVNYGYTF
CDR3nt: TGTGCCAGCAGCCAACCACAGGACAGAGTTAACTATGGCTACACCTTC

abundance: NA
d_gene: TRBD1
j_gene: TRBJ1-1
v_gene: TRBV29-1
CDR3aa: CSVHRTGGAFF
CDR3nt: TGCAGCGTGCACCGGACAGGGGGGGCTTTCTTT

abundance: NA
d_gene: TRBD1
j_gene: TRBJ1-2
v_gene: TRBV6-5
CDR3aa: CASLGTGNYGYTF
CDR3nt: TGTGCCAGCCTTGGGACAGGAAACTATGGCTACACCTTC

abundance: NA
d_gene: NA
j_gene: TRBJ2-7
v_gene: TRBV30
CDR3aa: CAWSARYEQYF
CDR3nt: TGTGCCTGGAGTGCTCGATACGAGCAGTACTTC

abundance: NA
d_gene: NA
j_gene: TRBJ2-3
v_gene: TRBV10-3
CDR3aa: CAISPDLYTDTQYF
CDR3nt: TGTGCCATCAGCCCGGACTTATACACAGATACGCAGTATTTT

abundance: NA
d_gene: NA
j_gene: TRBJ2-5
v_gene: TRBV5-6
CDR3aa: CASSLAGRETQYF
CDR3nt: TGTGCCAGCAGCTTGGCAGGGAGGGAGACCCAGTACTTC

abundance: NA
d_gene: NA
j_gene: TRBJ2-7
v_gene: TRBV27
CDR3aa: CASSLSRQAYEQYF
CDR3nt: TGTGCCAGCAGTTTATCGCGACAGGCCTACGAGCAGTACTTC

abundance: once
d_gene: TRBD2
j_gene: TRBJ2-3
v_gene: TRBV5-4
CDR3aa: CASSWTSGGENTQYF
CDR3nt: TGTGCCAGCAGCTGGACTAGCGGGGGAGAAAATACGCAGTATTTT

abundance: NA
d_gene: TRBD1
j_gene: TRBJ1-5
v_gene: TRBV9
CDR3aa: CASSVEGQGNQPQHF
CDR3nt: TGTGCCAGCAGCGTAGAAGGACAGGGGAATCAGCCCCAGCATTTT

abundance: NA
d_gene: NA
j_gene: TRBJ1-6
v_gene: TRBV7-2
CDR3aa: CASSLTQTRSGSPLHF
CDR3nt: TGTGCCAGCAGCTTGACTCAGACAAGGTCGGGGTCACCCCTCCACTTT

abundance: NA
d_gene: TRBD2
j_gene: TRBJ2-3
v_gene: TRBV19
CDR3aa: CASSRGLAGGSTDTQYF
CDR3nt: TGTGCCAGTAGTAGGGGACTAGCGGGGGGATCCACAGATACGCAGTATTTT

abundance: NA
d_gene: NA
j_gene: TRBJ2-5
v_gene: TRBV6-1
CDR3aa: CASSEQGGPGLGTQYF
CDR3nt: TGTGCCAGCAGTGAACAGGGGGGGCCGGGTCTGGGGACCCAGTACTTC

abundance: NA
d_gene: NA
j_gene: TRBJ2-2
v_gene: TRBV11-3
CDR3aa: CASSARTQGTGELFF
CDR3nt: TGTGCCAGCAGCGCGAGGACACAGGGTACCGGGGAGCTGTTTTTT

abundance: NA
d_gene: NA
j_gene: TRBJ1-5
v_gene: TRBV6-1
CDR3aa: CASSEFWGPTTPQHF
CDR3nt: TGTGCCAGCAGTGAATTTTGGGGCCCCACCACGCCCCAGCATTTT

abundance: NA
d_gene: NA
j_gene: TRBJ2-2
v_gene: TRBV9
CDR3aa: CASSVVGHTGELFF
CDR3nt: TGTGCCAGCAGCGTAGTGGGCCACACCGGGGAGCTGTTTTTT

abundance: NA
d_gene: TRBD1
j_gene: TRBJ1-1
v_gene: TRBV5-4
CDR3aa: CASSPLQGAPTEAFF
CDR3nt: TGTGCCAGCAGCCCCTTACAGGGGGCGCCCACTGAAGCTTTCTTT

abundance: NA
d_gene: NA
j_gene: TRBJ1-2
v_gene: TRBV12-5
CDR3aa: CASEGTTRGYTF
CDR3nt: TGTGCTAGCGAGGGGACGACCCGTGGCTACACCTTC

abundance: few
d_gene: TRBD1
j_gene: TRBJ2-7
v_gene: TRBV6-1
CDR3aa: CASSERTGPYEQYF
CDR3nt: TGTGCCAGCAGTGAAAGGACAGGACCCTACGAGCAGTACTTC

abundance: NA
d_gene: NA
j_gene: TRBJ1-1
v_gene: TRBV29-1
CDR3aa: CSATLNTEAFF
CDR3nt: TGCAGCGCCACCTTAAACACTGAAGCTTTCTTT

abundance: NA
d_gene: NA
j_gene: TRBJ1-1
v_gene: TRBV6-5
CDR3aa: CASCRHLNTEAFF
CDR3nt: TGTGCCAGCTGTCGACATTTAAACACTGAAGCTTTCTTT

abundance: NA
d_gene: NA
j_gene: TRBJ2-1
v_gene: TRBV30
CDR3aa: CARGGGNEQFF
CDR3nt: TGTGCCCGCGGCGGAGGGAATGAGCAGTTCTTC

abundance: NA
d_gene: NA
j_gene: TRBJ1-2
v_gene: TRBV19
CDR3aa: CASSMGGSGWRNYGYTF
CDR3nt: TGTGCCAGTAGTATGGGGGGCTCGGGTTGGAGGAACTATGGCTACACCTTC

abundance: NA
d_gene: NA
j_gene: TRBJ1-5
v_gene: TRBV30
CDR3aa: CAWATDSNQPQHF
CDR3nt: TGTGCCTGGGCTACAGATAGCAATCAGCCCCAGCATTTT

abundance: NA
d_gene: TRBD1
j_gene: TRBJ1-5
v_gene: TRBV19
CDR3aa: CASSIAGQGAGQPQHF
CDR3nt: TGTGCCAGTAGTATAGCGGGACAGGGGGCCGGTCAGCCCCAGCATTTT

abundance: NA
d_gene: NA
j_gene: TRBJ2-7
v_gene: TRBV23-1
CDR3aa: CASSQLYPGRTYEQYF
CDR3nt: TGCGCCAGCAGTCAACTGTACCCAGGCAGGACCTACGAGCAGTACTTC

abundance: once
d_gene: TRBD2
j_gene: TRBJ2-1
v_gene: TRBV6-1
CDR3aa: CASRSGLAGRNEQFF
CDR3nt: TGTGCCAGCAGATCGGGACTAGCGGGGCGTAATGAGCAGTTCTTC

abundance: NA
d_gene: NA
j_gene: TRBJ2-3
v_gene: TRBV7-9
CDR3aa: CASSSGPTSTDTQYF
CDR3nt: TGTGCCAGCAGCTCAGGGCCTACTAGCACAGATACGCAGTATTTT

abundance: NA
d_gene: NA
j_gene: TRBJ2-5
v_gene: TRBV4-1
CDR3aa: CASSQPGTGQYF
CDR3nt: TGCGCCAGCAGCCAACCCGGGACTGGGCAGTACTTC

abundance: NA
d_gene: TRBD1
j_gene: TRBJ1-6
v_gene: TRBV30
CDR3aa: CAWSGDRNSYNSPLHF
CDR3nt: TGTGCCTGGAGCGGGGACAGAAACTCCTATAATTCACCCCTCCACTTT

abundance: NA
d_gene: NA
j_gene: TRBJ2-2
v_gene: TRBV5-1
CDR3aa: CASSIRDAGELFF
CDR3nt: TGCGCCAGCAGCATACGGGACGCCGGGGAGCTGTTTTTT

abundance: NA
d_gene: NA
j_gene: TRBJ2-2
v_gene: TRBV21-1
CDR3aa: CASNLEGNGELFF
CDR3nt: TGTGCCAGCAACCTTGAGGGGAACGGGGAGCTGTTTTTT

abundance: NA
d_gene: NA
j_gene: TRBJ1-6
v_gene: TRBV13
CDR3aa: CASSLDRNSPLHF
CDR3nt: TGTGCCAGCAGCTTAGACAGAAATTCACCCCTCCACTTT

abundance: NA
d_gene: NA
j_gene: TRBJ1-1
v_gene: TRBV11-2
CDR3aa: CASSDGALNTEAFF
CDR3nt: TGTGCCAGCAGCGATGGGGCCCTGAACACTGAAGCTTTCTTT

abundance: NA
d_gene: TRBD1
j_gene: TRBJ1-6
v_gene: TRBV19
CDR3aa: CASSIATGWNSPLHF
CDR3nt: TGTGCCAGTAGTATAGCGACAGGGTGGAATTCACCCCTCCACTTT

abundance: NA
d_gene: NA
j_gene: TRBJ1-2
v_gene: TRBV19
CDR3aa: CASRAGGILNYGYTF
CDR3nt: TGTGCCAGTAGAGCCGGTGGAATCCTTAACTATGGCTACACCTTC

abundance: once
d_gene: NA
j_gene: TRBJ2-7
v_gene: TRBV6-1
CDR3aa: CASSRGFYEQYF
CDR3nt: TGTGCCAGCAGCCGGGGATTCTACGAGCAGTACTTC

abundance: NA
d_gene: NA
j_gene: TRBJ1-1
v_gene: TRBV25-1
CDR3aa: CASSEYGRGSTEAFF
CDR3nt: TGTGCCAGCAGTGAATATGGCAGGGGATCCACTGAAGCTTTCTTT

abundance: NA
d_gene: TRBD1
j_gene: TRBJ1-2
v_gene: TRBV7-9
CDR3aa: CASSSTGAAYGYTF
CDR3nt: TGTGCCAGCAGCTCCACAGGGGCCGCCTATGGCTACACCTTC

abundance: NA
d_gene: NA
j_gene: TRBJ2-5
v_gene: TRBV4-2
CDR3aa: CASSQAAGGETQYF
CDR3nt: TGTGCCAGCAGCCAAGCGGCTGGGGGGGAGACCCAGTACTTC

abundance: NA
d_gene: NA
j_gene: TRBJ1-2
v_gene: TRBV9
CDR3aa: CASTASVPANYGYTF
CDR3nt: TGTGCCAGCACCGCCTCGGTACCAGCTAACTATGGCTACACCTTC

abundance: once
d_gene: NA
j_gene: TRBJ2-1
v_gene: TRBV11-2
CDR3aa: CASERVAVGEQFF
CDR3nt: TGTGCCAGCGAAAGGGTAGCGGTGGGTGAGCAGTTCTTC

abundance: NA
d_gene: NA
j_gene: TRBJ2-1
v_gene: TRBV4-2
CDR3aa: CASSQDTGRGSWQFF
CDR3nt: TGTGCCAGCAGCCAAGATACGGGTAGGGGTTCATGGCAGTTCTTC

abundance: NA
d_gene: TRBD2
j_gene: TRBJ2-5
v_gene: TRBV9
CDR3aa: CASSTPVAGGPETQYF
CDR3nt: TGTGCCAGCAGCACCCCGGTAGCGGGGGGCCCTGAGACCCAGTACTTC

abundance: NA
d_gene: TRBD1
j_gene: TRBJ1-4
v_gene: TRBV19
CDR3aa: CASSSPGQGALGEKLFF
CDR3nt: TGTGCCAGTAGTTCCCCGGGACAGGGGGCCTTAGGTGAAAAACTGTTTTTT

abundance: NA
d_gene: TRBD1
j_gene: TRBJ2-5
v_gene: TRBV30
CDR3aa: CAWEEGTGEETQYF
CDR3nt: TGTGCCTGGGAGGAAGGGACAGGAGAGGAGACCCAGTACTTC

abundance: NA
d_gene: NA
j_gene: TRBJ2-7
v_gene: TRBV9
CDR3aa: CASGGNTYEQYF
CDR3nt: TGTGCCAGCGGGGGGAACACCTACGAGCAGTACTTC

abundance: NA
d_gene: TRBD1
j_gene: TRBJ1-5
v_gene: TRBV7-9
CDR3aa: CASSLVGGEGNQPQHF
CDR3nt: TGTGCCAGCAGCTTAGTAGGGGGCGAGGGGAATCAGCCCCAGCATTTT

abundance: NA
d_gene: TRBD2
j_gene: TRBJ2-3
v_gene: TRBV29-1
CDR3aa: CSALPFKLAGRGTQYF
CDR3nt: TGCAGCGCACTCCCCTTCAAACTAGCGGGGCGGGGTACGCAGTATTTT

abundance: NA
d_gene: TRBD1
j_gene: TRBJ2-7
v_gene: TRBV10-3
CDR3aa: CAISDPGTGYTYEQYF
CDR3nt: TGTGCCATCAGTGACCCGGGGACAGGGTACACCTACGAGCAGTACTTC

abundance: once
d_gene: NA
j_gene: TRBJ2-2
v_gene: TRBV9
CDR3aa: CASSGWINAGELFF
CDR3nt: TGTGCCAGCAGCGGGTGGATTAACGCCGGGGAGCTGTTTTTT

abundance: NA
d_gene: NA
j_gene: TRBJ2-5
v_gene: TRBV11-3
CDR3aa: CASSLDGRETQYF
CDR3nt: TGTGCCAGCAGCTTAGATGGGCGTGAGACCCAGTACTTC

abundance: NA
d_gene: NA
j_gene: TRBJ2-3
v_gene: TRBV9
CDR3aa: CASSVGEGVYQADTQYF
CDR3nt: TGTGCCAGCAGCGTAGGGGAGGGGGTATATCAAGCAGATACGCAGTATTTT

abundance: once
d_gene: TRBD1
j_gene: TRBJ1-2
v_gene: TRBV5-1
CDR3aa: CASSWDRASYGYTF
CDR3nt: TGCGCCAGCAGCTGGGACAGGGCCTCCTATGGCTACACCTTC